A single sample gave rise to the 10 T cell receptor beta chains below, sequenced in a study of early T cells in non-severe SARS-CoV-2 infection. From the 5' RACE reads, TCRdb called clonotypes with MiXCR, one entry per CDR3 protein. The sample yields about 61,000 distinct CDR3 sequences, 11% seen once. Sequenced: whole blood. The source of these receptors is an adult who was a healthcare worker with PCR-confirmed SARS-CoV-2 infection or an uninfected control (not recorded which).

This clonotype was counted between two and nine times. The chain is built from TRBV27 and TRBJ2-7, with a weak D call TRBD2 (6 bases). Trimming removed 6 bases from V and 9 bases from J, with 15 bases in between. CDR1 MNHEY and CDR2 SMNVEV come from the germline V gene (reference sequence). The CDR3 sequence is 12 residues long. CDR3 nucleotides: TGTGCCAGCAGCTCGGAAGGAGGGTGGCAGTACTTC. It specifies CASSSEGGWQYF.

This clonotype was picked up many times. This chain joins TRBV7-2 and TRBJ1-1; D unclear. This CDR3 has 15 residues. Germline lookup yields CDR1 SGHTA and CDR2 FQGNSA. V gave up 1 base and J gave up 5 bases, with 14 bases separating them. CDR3 loop: CASSLEHSTLTEAFF. The CDR3 DNA reads as TGTGCCAGCAGCTTAGAACACAGTACTCTTACTGAAGCTTTCTTT.

The chain uses TRBV4-1 and TRBJ1-1; D gene unclear. The CDR3 has 15 residues. Germline V gene sequence: CDR1 MGHRA, CDR2 YSYEKL. Trimming pared 5 bases from V and 1 base from J, leaving 14 bases between. As DNA, the CDR3 is TGCGCCAGCAGCTCACCCCGGACCACGAACACTGAAGCTTTCTTT. It codes for CASSSPRTTNTEAFF.

This chain joins TRBV9 and TRBJ2-2; D is uncertain. Trimming shortened V by 4 bases and J by 7 bases, and 20 bases separated the two germline ends. CDR3 size: 16 residues. Germline V gives CDR1 SGDLS, CDR2 YYNGEE. The CDR3 DNA reads as TGTGCCAGCAGCATCGGGCCAGACCTTGGGCGCGGGGAGCTGTTTTTT. Translating gives CASSIGPDLGRGELFF.

The chain uses TRBV5-1 and TRBJ2-3; 12 bases line up with TRBD1. The germline gives CDR1 SGHRS, CDR2 YFSETQ. V lost 0 bases and J lost 2; bases outside the gene matches: 4. This CDR3 is 17 amino acids long. The CDR3 spells CASSLAGTGGYTDTQYF. Here the CDR3 DNA reads TGCGCCAGCAGCTTGGCCGGGACAGGGGGCTACACAGATACGCAGTATTTT.

This clonotype has ten or more counts. The gene calls are TRBV5-1 and TRBJ2-3, with D tentatively TRBD2 (7 bases). CDR3 length: 15 residues. Trimming took off 1 base at V and 4 bases at J, with 13 bases between the two ends. CDR1 is SGHRS, CDR2 YFSETQ, per germline. CDR3 nucleotide sequence: TGCGCCAGCAGCTTGAGTGCGGGGGCCGCAGATACGCAGTATTTT. This translates into CASSLSAGAADTQYF. The full variable domain, in which reference TRBV5-1 and TRBJ2-3 provide the parts outside the CDR3, is KAGVTQTPRYLIKTRGQQVTLSCSPISGHRSVSWYQQTPGQGLQFLFEYFSETQRNKGNFPGRFSGRQFSNSRSEMNVSTLELGDSALYLCASSLSAGAADTQYFGPGTRLTVL.

This clonotype was detected ten times or more. This chain links TRBV6-2 or TRBV6-3 with TRBJ2-1, with 7 positions matching TRBD2. Germline CDR1 is MNHEY and CDR2 is SVGEGT. Trimming at V came to 0 bases and at J to 6 bases, leaving 2 bases not matched to a gene. The CDR3 has 14 residues. The CDR3 loop reads CASSYSPGGNEQFF. The CDR3 DNA sequence: TGTGCCAGCAGTTACTCGCCGGGGGGCAATGAGCAGTTCTTC.

There are a few counts of this clonotype. This chain joins TRBV7-8 and TRBJ1-4; 8 nucleotides align to TRBD1. CDR1 is SGHVS, CDR2 FQNEAQ, per germline. Trimming removed 6 bases from V and 6 bases from J; junction bases left unmatched: 9. The CDR3 is 15 amino acids. CDR3 region: CASSPQGGRDEKLFF. The CDR3 bases are TGTGCCAGCAGTCCACAGGGGGGCCGGGATGAAAAACTGTTTTTT.

Only a few counts were recorded for this clonotype. DNA for the CDR3: TGCGCCAGCAGCTTGGCAGTCAATCAGCCCCAGCATTTT. It specifies CASSLAVNQPQHF. The rearrangement joins TRBV5-1 to TRBJ1-5, with unresolved D. The germline V gene has CDR1 SGHRS and CDR2 YFSETQ. V lost 0 bases and J 3 bases, leaving 4 bases between the germline ends. This CDR3 is built from 13 residues.

The rearrangement joins TRBV20-1 to TRBJ2-4; D is tentatively TRBD1 or TRBD2 (5 bases each). Per germline, CDR1 DFQATT and CDR2 SNEGSKA (reference sequence). The V end was cut by 0 bases, the J end by 4 bases, with 13 bases between. The CDR3 length is 15 residues. The CDR3 region is CSARDLGDGKNIQYF. CDR3 sequence (DNA): TGCAGTGCTAGAGATTTAGGGGACGGTAAAAACATTCAGTACTTC.